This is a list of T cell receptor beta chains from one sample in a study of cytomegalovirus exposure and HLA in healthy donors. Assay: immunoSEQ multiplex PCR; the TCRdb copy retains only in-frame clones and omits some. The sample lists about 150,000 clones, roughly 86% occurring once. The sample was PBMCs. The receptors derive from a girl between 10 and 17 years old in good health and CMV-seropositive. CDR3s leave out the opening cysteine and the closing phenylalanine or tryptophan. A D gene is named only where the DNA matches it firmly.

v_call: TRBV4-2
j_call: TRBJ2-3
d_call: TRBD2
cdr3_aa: ASSRRGEYADTQY

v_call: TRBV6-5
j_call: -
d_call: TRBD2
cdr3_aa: ASSYGTSGSYEQY

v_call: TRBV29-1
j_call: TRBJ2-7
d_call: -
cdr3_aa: SAEVPGHLYEQY

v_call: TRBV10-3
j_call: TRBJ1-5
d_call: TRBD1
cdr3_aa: AISGQGFSNQPQH

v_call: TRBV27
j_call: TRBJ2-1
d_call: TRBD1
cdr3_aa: ASRDRGSYNEQF

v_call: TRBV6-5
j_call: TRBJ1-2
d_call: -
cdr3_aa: ASTRDPGSYGYT

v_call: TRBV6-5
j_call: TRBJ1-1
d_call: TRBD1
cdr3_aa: ASSGGQEAF

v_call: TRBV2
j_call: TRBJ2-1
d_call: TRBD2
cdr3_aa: ASSRTRNNEQF

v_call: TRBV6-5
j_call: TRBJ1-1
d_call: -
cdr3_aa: ASSILNTEAF

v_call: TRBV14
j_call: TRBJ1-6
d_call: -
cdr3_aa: ASSQEGRTLH

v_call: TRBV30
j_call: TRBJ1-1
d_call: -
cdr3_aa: AWSYRASNTEAF

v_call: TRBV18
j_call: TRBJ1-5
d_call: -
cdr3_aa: ASSDRSSNQPQH

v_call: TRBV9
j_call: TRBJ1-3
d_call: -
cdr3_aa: ASSPPDSGNTIY

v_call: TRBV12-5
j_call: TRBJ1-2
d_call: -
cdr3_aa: ASVHLDSFLEHGYT

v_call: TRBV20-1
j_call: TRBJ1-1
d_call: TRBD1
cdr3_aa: SAGSDREAF

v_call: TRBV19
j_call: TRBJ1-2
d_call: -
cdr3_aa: ASSPTDRRPNYGYT

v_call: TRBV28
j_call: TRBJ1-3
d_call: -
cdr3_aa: ASSSPRDSSGGNTIY

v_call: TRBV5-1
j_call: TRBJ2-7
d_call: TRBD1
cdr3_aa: ASSYTPGQLYYEQY

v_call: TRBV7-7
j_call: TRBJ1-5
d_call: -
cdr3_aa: ASSASAGQPQH

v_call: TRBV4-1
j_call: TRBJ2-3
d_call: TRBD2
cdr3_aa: ASSPLAGGLY

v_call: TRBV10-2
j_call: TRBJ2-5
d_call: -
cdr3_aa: ASSVAQGEQY

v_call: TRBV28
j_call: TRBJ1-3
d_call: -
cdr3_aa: ASSSPGGISGNTIY

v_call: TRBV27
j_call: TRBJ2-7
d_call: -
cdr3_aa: ASSFRGAPYEQY